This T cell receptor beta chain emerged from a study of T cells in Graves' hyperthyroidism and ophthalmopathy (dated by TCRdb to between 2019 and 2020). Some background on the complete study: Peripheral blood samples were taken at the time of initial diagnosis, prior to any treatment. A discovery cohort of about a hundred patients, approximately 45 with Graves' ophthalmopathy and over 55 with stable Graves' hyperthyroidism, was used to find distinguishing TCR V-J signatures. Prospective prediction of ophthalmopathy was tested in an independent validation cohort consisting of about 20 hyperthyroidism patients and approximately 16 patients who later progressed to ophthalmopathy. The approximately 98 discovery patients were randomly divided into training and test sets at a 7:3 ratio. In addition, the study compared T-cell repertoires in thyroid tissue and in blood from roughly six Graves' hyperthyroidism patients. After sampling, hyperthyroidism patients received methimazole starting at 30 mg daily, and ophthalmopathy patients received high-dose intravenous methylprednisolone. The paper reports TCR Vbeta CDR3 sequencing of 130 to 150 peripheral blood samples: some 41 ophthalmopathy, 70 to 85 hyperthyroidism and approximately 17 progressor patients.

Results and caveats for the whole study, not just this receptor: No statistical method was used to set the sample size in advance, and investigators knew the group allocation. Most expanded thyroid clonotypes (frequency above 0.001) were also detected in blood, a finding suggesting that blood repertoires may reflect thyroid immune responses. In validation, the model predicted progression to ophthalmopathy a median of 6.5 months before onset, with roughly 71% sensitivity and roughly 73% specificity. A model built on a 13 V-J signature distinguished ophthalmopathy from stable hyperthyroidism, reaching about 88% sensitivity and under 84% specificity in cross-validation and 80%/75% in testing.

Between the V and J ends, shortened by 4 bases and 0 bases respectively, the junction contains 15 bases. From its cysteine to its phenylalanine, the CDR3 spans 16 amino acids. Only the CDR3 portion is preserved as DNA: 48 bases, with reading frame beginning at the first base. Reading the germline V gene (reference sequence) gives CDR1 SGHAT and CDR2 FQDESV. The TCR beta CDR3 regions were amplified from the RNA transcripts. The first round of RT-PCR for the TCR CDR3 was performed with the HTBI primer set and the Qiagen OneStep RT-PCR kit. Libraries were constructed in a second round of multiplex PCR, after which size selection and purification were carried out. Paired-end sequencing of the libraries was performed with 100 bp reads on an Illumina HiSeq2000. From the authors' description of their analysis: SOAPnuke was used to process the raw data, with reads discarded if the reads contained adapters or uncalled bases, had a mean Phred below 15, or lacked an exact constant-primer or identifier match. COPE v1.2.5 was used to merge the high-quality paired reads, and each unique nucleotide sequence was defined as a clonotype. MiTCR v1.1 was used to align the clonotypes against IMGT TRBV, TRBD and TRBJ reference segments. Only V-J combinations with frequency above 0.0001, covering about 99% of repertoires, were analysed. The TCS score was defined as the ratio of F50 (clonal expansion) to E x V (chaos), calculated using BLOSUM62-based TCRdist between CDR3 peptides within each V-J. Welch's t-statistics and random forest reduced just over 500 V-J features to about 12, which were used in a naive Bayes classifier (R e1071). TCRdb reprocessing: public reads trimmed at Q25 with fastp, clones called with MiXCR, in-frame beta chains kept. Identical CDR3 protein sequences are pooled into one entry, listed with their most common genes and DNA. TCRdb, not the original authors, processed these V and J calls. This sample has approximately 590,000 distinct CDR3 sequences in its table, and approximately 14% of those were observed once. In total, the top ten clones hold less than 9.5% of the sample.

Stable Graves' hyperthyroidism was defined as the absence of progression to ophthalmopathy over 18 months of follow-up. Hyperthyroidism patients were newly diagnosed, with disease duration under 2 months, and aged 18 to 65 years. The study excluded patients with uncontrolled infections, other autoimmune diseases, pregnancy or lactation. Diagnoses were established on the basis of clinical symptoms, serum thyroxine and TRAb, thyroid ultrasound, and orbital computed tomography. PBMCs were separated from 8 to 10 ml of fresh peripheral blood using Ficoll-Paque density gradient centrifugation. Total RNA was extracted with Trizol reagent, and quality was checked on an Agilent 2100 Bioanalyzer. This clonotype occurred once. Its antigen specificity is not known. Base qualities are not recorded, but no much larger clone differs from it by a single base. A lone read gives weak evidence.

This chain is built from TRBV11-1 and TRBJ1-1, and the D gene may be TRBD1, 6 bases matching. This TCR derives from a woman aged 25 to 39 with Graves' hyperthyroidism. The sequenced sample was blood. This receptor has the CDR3 CASSSLDSSMNTEAFF. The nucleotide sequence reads TGTGCCAGCAGCTCCTTGGACAGTTCGATGAACACTGAAGCTTTCTTT.